The 2 T cell receptor beta chains presented below share a single source sample, sequenced in a study of T cell responses to AZD1222 COVID-19 vaccine. Produced via immunoSEQ multiplex PCR; TCRdb's table is partial and in-frame only. This sample's table reports over 140,000 clones. Material: peripheral blood. Source of these receptors: an adult in good health.

This chain joins TRBV7-8 and TRBJ1-4; TRBD1 aligns across 8 bases. The trim removed 2 bases at V and 5 bases at J, leaving 4 bases unmatched. CDR3 size: 15 residues. Germline V gives CDR1 SGHVS, CDR2 FQNEAQ. CDR3 protein: CASSLQGARNEKLFF. In DNA, the CDR3 is TGTGCCAGCAGCTTACAGGGGGCACGGAATGAAAAACTGTTTTTT.

The chain combines TRBV5-5 with TRBJ2-2; D gene ambiguous. The CDR3 contains 16 residues. V gave up 2 bases and J gave up 2 bases, with 13 bases separating them. From germline, CDR1 is SGHKS and CDR2 YYEKEE (reference sequence). This chain's CDR3 is CASSLGRQQNTGELFF. As DNA, the CDR3 is TGTGCCAGCAGCTTAGGTCGCCAACAAAACACCGGGGAGCTGTTTTTT.